Each of the 3 T cell receptor beta chains below was sequenced from the same sample in a study of long-term antiretroviral therapy in people with HIV. It was version v3.0 of the immunoSEQ assay that was run at survey level. Measured with immunoSEQ multiplex PCR; TCRdb has only the in-frame clones, and not every one. Here the sample spans 25,000 to 30,000 clones, 80% to 85% being singletons. This specimen consisted of unsorted PBMCs, obtained 0.4 years after starting antiretroviral therapy. All receptors come from a man between 18 and 35 years old with HIV.

This chain links TRBV9 with TRBJ2-1; D possibly uses TRBD1 or TRBD2 (5 bases each). Germline CDR1 reads SGDLS; CDR2 reads YYNGEE. This CDR3 region has 15 residues. The V end was cut by 0 bases, the J end by 1 base, with 8 bases between. For the CDR3, the DNA is TGTGCCAGCAGCGTAGGGGGCGGGTCCTACAATGAGCAGTTCTTC. It translates to CASSVGGGSYNEQFF.

CDR3 in amino acids: CASSRGPTNSPLHF. CDR3 bases: TGTGCCAGCTCGCGAGGCCCTACTAATTCACCCCTCCACTTT. This rearrangement joins TRBV25-1 to TRBJ1-6, with D unclear. CDR3 length equals 14 residues. The V gene's germline CDR1 is MGHDK and CDR2 SYGVNS. V lost 8 bases and J 6 bases, leaving 14 bases between the germline ends.

The rearrangement uses TRBV6-1 and TRBJ1-1; D possibly corresponds to TRBD1 (5 bases). This CDR3 comprises 15 residues. The V and J ends lost 4 bases and 3 bases respectively, with 15 bases between them. Germline V lookup: CDR1 MNHNS, CDR2 SASEGT. CDR3 DNA sequence: TGTGCCAGCAGTGGGAATATTGAGGGGTACACTGAAGCTTTCTTT. Protein sequence: CASSGNIEGYTEAFF.